The 8 T cell receptor beta chains below were found in one sample sequenced in a study of cytomegalovirus exposure and HLA in healthy donors. The PCR had 60 Vbeta and 13 Jbeta primers. Only in-frame clones appear in the TCRdb table, and some are missing; sequencing was by immunoSEQ multiplex PCR. The sample lists 150,000 to 200,000 clones, approximately 70% seen once, with around 7% in the top ten. Source material: PBMCs. These receptors all stem from a man aged 35 to 55 in good health and CMV-seropositive.

For this clone: One end of the junction fails to match germline, which may point to a read error. This sample also contains other DNA sequences that code for the same CDR3. This chain connects TRBV2 to TRBJ2-7; 7 nucleotides agree with TRBD2. This CDR3 contains 13 residues. Germline lookup yields CDR1 SNHLY and CDR2 FYNNEI. The DNA of the CDR3 is TGTGCCAGCAGGCTAGCGGTTGGGTACGAGCAGTACTTT. Amino acids: CASRLAVGYEQYF.

This clone was counted only a few times. The chain recombines TRBV11-1 with TRBJ2-5; no firm D call. The V and J ends lost 2 bases and 5 bases respectively, with 9 bases between them. There are 13 residues in the CDR3. Germline V gene sequence: CDR1 SGHAT, CDR2 FQDESV (reference sequence). As DNA, the CDR3 is TGTGCCAGCAGCTTATCAAAGAGTGAGACCCAGTACTTC. Translation gives CASSLSKSETQYF.

This clone appeared a single time. The rearrangement joins TRBV5-1 to TRBJ2-5; the D gene is possibly TRBD2 (6 bases). The J call may be in error: the DNA end matches TRBJ2-7 better. The CDR3 consists of 16 residues. From germline, CDR1 is SGHRS and CDR2 YFSETQ. CDR3 protein: CASSLGTGTVSYEQYF. The CDR3 coding sequence is TGCGCCAGCAGCTTGGGGACCGGGACTGTCTCCTACGAGCAGTACTTC.

J is TRBJ2-4 and V is TRBV6-6, with 7 bases fitting TRBD1. Germline values: CDR1 MNHNY, CDR2 SVGAGI (reference sequence). V gave up 5 bases and J gave up 1 base; unmatched junction bases: 5. This CDR3 has 15 residues. The CDR3 DNA sequence: TGTGCCAGCAGTAATGAACAGGGGGCCAAAAACATTCAGTACTTC. Protein: CASSNEQGAKNIQYF.

This chain uses TRBV27 with TRBJ1-1, with 7 bases matching TRBD1. The V and J ends lost 6 bases and 4 bases, in that order; junction bases with no gene match: 8. Germline V gene data show CDR1 as MNHEY and CDR2 as SMNVEV (reference sequence). The CDR3 has 14 amino acids. The DNA for the CDR3 is TGTGCCAGCAGCGACAGGGCGGGGGGCACTGAAGCTTTCTTT. Protein product: CASSDRAGGTEAFF.

The chain recombines TRBV9 with TRBJ1-2; TRBD1 is a possible D gene (5 bases). The V end lost 3 bases, the J end lost 1 base, and 16 bases lay between the germline ends. This CDR3 contains 16 residues. Germline V gives CDR1 SGDLS, CDR2 YYNGEE. The CDR3 here is CASSASSGGDNYGYTF. CDR3 nucleotide sequence: TGTGCCAGCAGCGCCTCATCGGGGGGGGATAACTATGGCTACACCTTC.

V and J are TRBV2 and TRBJ2-2; 9 nucleotides line up with TRBD1. The V and J ends lost 6 bases and 3 bases, in that order; junction bases with no gene match: 5. Germline CDR1 is SNHLY and CDR2 is FYNNEI. This CDR3 has 15 amino acids. CDR3 region: CASSRDRVDTGELFF. As DNA, the CDR3 is TGTGCCAGCAGCCGGGACAGGGTGGACACCGGGGAGCTGTTTTTT.

The V gene is TRBV29-1, the J gene TRBJ1-2; 12 nucleotides agree with TRBD1. This CDR3 comprises 14 residues. Germline CDR1 and CDR2: SQVTM and ANQGSEA. V was pared by 7 bases and J by 4 bases, with 7 bases of the junction left unmatched. CDR3 region: CSASRGQGAYGYTF. In DNA, the CDR3 is TGCAGCGCATCTCGGGGACAGGGGGCCTATGGCTACACCTTC.